These 2 T cell receptor beta chains share one sample of origin, sequenced in a study of Ad26.COV2.S vaccination and SARS-CoV-2 variants. Stated treatment: roughly 18 received Ad26.COV2.S at low or high dose, single or two shots; about 5 received placebo; per-sample allocation not given. Sampling occurred on day 63 after the first vaccine or placebo injection. Clones were sequenced by immunoSEQ multiplex PCR, and TCRdb holds only the in-frame ones, with some missing. The table lists roughly 460,000 clones, 70% to 90% of them singletons. The sequencing used peripheral blood, collected in a trial of Ad26.COV2.S vaccine versus placebo. The receptors derive from a person aged 18-65 years who received the Ad26.COV2.S COVID-19 vaccine or a placebo.

The chain joins TRBV6-1 to TRBJ2-7; a possible D gene is TRBD1 (6 bases). The CDR3 covers 15 residues. Trimming removed 2 bases at V and 2 bases at J, with 13 bases between. Germline assignment: CDR1 MNHNS and CDR2 SASEGT. The CDR3 protein is CASSERRQDTYEQYF. DNA for the CDR3: TGTGCCAGCAGTGAACGGAGACAGGATACCTACGAGCAGTACTTC.

The chain is built from TRBV7-9 and TRBJ1-2; TRBD1 matches at 7 bases. Germline V gene sequence: CDR1 SEHNR, CDR2 FQNEAQ (reference sequence). This CDR3 region has 13 residues. V lost 8 bases, J lost 7 bases, and 10 bases stayed unmatched. This CDR3 reads CASPSEGALGYTF. The CDR3 DNA follows: TGTGCCAGCCCCTCCGAGGGGGCGCTTGGCTACACCTTC.